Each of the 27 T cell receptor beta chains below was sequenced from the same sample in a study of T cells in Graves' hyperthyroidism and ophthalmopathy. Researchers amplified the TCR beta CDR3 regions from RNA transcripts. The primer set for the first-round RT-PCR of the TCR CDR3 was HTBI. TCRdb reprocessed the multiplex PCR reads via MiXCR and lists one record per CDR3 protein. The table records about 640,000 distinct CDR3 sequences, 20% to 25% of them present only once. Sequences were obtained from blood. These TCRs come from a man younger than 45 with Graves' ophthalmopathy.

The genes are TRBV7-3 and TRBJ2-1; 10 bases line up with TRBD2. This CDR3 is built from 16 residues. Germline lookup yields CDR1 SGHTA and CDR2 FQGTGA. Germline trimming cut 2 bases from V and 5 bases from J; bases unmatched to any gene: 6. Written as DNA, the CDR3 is TGTGCCAGCAGCTTATCAGCGGGAGGGCCCCACAATGAGCAGTTCTTC. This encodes CASSLSAGGPHNEQFF.

In DNA, the CDR3 is TGTGCCAGCAGTTACTCGGATAGGTATGAGCAGTTCTTC. This sequence encodes CASSYSDRYEQFF. This sequence joins TRBV6-5 and TRBJ2-1, with no clear D. Trimming left V 0 bases short and J 8 bases short, with 8 bases between. Germline values: CDR1 MNHEY, CDR2 SVGAGI. The CDR3 covers 13 residues.

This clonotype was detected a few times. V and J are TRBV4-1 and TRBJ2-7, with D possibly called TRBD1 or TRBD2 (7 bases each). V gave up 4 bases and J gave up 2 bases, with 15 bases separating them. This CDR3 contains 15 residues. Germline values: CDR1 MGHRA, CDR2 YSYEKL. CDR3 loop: CASSPQQGRAYEQYF. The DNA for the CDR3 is TGCGCCAGCAGCCCTCAACAGGGGAGGGCCTACGAGCAGTACTTC.

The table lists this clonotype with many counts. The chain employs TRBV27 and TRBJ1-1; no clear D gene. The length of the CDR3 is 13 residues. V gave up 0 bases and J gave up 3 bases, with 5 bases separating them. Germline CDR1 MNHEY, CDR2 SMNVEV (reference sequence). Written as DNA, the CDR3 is TGTGCCAGCAGTTTATCCCGATACACTGAAGCTTTCTTT. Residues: CASSLSRYTEAFF.

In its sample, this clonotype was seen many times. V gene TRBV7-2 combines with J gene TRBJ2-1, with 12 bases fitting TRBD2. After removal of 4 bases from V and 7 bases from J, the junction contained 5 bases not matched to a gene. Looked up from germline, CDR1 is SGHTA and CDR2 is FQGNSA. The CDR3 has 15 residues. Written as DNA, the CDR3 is TGTGCCAGCAGCTCTACTAGCGGGAGGACGAATGAGCAGTTCTTC. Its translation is CASSSTSGRTNEQFF. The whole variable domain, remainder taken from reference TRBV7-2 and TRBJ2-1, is GAGVSQSPSNKVTEKGKDVELRCDPISGHTALYWYRQSLGQGLEFLIYFQGNSAPDKSGLPSDRFSAERTGGSVSTLTIQRTQQEDSAVYLCASSSTSGRTNEQFFGPGTRLTVL.

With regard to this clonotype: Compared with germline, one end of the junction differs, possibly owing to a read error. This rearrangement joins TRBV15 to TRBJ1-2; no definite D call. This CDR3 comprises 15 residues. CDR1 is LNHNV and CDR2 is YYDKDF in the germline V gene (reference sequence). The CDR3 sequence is CATSRVSSDNYSYTF. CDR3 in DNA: TGTGCCACCAGCAGAGTAAGCAGCGATAACTATAGCTACACCTTC.

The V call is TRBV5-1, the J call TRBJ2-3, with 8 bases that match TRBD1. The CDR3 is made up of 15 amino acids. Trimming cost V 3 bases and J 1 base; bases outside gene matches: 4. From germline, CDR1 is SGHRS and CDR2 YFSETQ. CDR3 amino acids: CASSSTGDRTDTQYF. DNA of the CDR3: TGCGCCAGCAGCTCGACAGGGGATCGCACAGATACGCAGTATTTT.

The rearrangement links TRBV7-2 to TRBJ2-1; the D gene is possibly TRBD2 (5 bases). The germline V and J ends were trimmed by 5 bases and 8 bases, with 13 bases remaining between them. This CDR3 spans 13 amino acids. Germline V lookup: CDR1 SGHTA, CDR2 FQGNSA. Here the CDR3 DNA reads TGTGCCAGCAGCGCCAGTCCGGGGTATGAGCAGTTCTTC. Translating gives CASSASPGYEQFF.

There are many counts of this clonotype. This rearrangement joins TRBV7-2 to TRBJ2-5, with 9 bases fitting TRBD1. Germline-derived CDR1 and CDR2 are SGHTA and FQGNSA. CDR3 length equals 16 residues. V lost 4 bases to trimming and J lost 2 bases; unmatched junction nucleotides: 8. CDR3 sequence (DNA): TGTGCCAGCAGCTCCCCCTCCGGGACAGGGCAAGAGACCCAGTACTTC. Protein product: CASSSPSGTGQETQYF.

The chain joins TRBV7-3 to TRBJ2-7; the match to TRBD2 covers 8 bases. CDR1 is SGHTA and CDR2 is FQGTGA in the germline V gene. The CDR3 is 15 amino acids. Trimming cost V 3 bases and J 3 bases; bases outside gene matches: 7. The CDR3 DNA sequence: TGTGCCAGCAGCTTGGGACCGGGACTAGACTACGAGCAGTACTTC. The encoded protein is CASSLGPGLDYEQYF. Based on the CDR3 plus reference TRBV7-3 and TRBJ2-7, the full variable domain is GAGVSQTPSNKVTEKGKYVELRCDPISGHTALYWYRQSLGQGPEFLIYFQGTGAADDSGLPNDRFFAVRPEGSVSTLKIQRTERGDSAVYLCASSLGPGLDYEQYFGPGTRLTVT.

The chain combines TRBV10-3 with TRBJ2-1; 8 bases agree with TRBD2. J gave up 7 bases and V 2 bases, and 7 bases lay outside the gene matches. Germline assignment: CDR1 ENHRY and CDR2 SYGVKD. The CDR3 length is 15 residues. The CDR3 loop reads CAISEISGIGNEQFF. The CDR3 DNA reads TGTGCCATCAGTGAGATTAGCGGGATAGGGAATGAGCAGTTCTTC.

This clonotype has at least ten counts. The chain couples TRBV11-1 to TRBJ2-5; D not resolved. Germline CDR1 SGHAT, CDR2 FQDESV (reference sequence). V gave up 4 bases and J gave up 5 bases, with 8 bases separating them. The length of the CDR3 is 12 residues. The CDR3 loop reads CASSSQVETQYF. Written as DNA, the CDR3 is TGTGCCAGCAGCTCCCAGGTGGAGACCCAGTACTTC.

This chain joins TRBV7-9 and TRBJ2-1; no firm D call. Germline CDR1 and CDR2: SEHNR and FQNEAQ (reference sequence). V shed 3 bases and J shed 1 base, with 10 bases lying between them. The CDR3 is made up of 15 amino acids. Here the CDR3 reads CASSFEADSYNEQFF. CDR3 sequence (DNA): TGTGCCAGCAGCTTTGAGGCGGATTCCTACAATGAGCAGTTCTTC.

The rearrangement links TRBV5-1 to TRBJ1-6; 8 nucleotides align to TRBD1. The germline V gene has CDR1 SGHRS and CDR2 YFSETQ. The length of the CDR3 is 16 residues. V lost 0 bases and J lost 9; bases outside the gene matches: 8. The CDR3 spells CASSLDPDRATSPLHF. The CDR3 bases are TGCGCCAGCAGCTTGGATCCGGACAGGGCTACTTCACCCCTCCACTTT.

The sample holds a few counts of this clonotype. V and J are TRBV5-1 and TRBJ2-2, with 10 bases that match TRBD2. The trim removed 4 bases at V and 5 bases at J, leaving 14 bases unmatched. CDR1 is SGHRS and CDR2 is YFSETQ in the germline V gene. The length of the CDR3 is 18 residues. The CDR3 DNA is TGCGCCAGCAGCCGAAGCCCCCCAGGTAGCGGGAGGACCGGGGAGCTGTTTTTT. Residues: CASSRSPPGSGRTGELFF.

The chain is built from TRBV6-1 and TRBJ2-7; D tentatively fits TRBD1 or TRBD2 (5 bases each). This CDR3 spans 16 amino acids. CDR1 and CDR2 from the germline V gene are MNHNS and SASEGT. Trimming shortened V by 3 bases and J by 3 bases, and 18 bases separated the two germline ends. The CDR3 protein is CASSEGRLTGYYEQYF. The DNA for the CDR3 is TGTGCCAGCAGTGAGGGACGACTAACCGGCTACTACGAGCAGTACTTC.

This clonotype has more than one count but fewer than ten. The CDR3 spells CASSLGDRGREQYF. The CDR3, as DNA: TGCGCCAGCAGCTTGGGGGACAGGGGGCGCGAGCAGTACTTC. The V and J genes are TRBV5-1 and TRBJ2-7, with TRBD1 identical over 12 bases. The CDR3 covers 14 residues. The germline CDR1 and CDR2 sequences are SGHRS and YFSETQ. V trimming: 0 bases; J trimming: 6 bases; junction bases outside the gene matches: 1.

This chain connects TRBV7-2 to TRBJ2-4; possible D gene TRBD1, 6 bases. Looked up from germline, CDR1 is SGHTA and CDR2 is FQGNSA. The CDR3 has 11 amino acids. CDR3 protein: CSSQGQNIQYF. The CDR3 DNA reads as TGTTCGTCCCAGGGGCAAAACATTCAGTACTTC. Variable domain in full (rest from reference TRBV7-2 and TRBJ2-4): GAGVSQSPSNKVTEKGKDVELRCDPISGHTALYWYRQSLGQGLEFLIYFQGNSAPDKSGLPSDRFSAERTGGSVSTLTIQRTQQEDSAVYLCSSQGQNIQYFGAGTRLSVL.

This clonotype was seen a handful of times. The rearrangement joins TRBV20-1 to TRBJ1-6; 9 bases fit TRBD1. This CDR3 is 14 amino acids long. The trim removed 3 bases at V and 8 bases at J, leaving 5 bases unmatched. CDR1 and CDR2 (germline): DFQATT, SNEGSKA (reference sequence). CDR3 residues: CSARGRDRDSPLHF. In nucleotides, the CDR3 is TGCAGTGCTAGGGGCCGGGACAGGGATTCACCCCTCCACTTT.

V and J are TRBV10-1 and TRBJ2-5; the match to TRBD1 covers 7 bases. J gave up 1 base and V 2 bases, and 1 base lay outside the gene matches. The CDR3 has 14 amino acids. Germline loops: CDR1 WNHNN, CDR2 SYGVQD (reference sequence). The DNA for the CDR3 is TGCGCCAGCAGTGAGCGGGACAGCCAAGAGACCCAGTACTTC. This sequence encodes CASSERDSQETQYF.

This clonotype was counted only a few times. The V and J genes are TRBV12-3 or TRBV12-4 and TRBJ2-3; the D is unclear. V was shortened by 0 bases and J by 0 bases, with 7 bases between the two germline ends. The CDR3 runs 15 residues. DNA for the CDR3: TGTGCCAGCAGTTTAGCGCTTGGCAGCACAGATACGCAGTATTTT. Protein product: CASSLALGSTDTQYF.

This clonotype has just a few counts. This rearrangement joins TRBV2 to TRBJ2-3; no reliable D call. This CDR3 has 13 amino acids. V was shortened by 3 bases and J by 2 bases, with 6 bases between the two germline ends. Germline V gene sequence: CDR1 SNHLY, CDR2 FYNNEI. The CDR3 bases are TGTGCCAGCAGTGATGTCGTCACAGATACGCAGTATTTT. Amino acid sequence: CASSDVVTDTQYF.

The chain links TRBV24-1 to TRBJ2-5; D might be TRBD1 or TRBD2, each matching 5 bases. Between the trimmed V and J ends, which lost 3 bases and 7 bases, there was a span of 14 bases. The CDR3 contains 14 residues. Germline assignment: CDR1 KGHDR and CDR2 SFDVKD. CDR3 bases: TGTGCCACCAGTGATAAAGAGGGACCAAGGACCCAGTACTTC. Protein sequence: CATSDKEGPRTQYF.

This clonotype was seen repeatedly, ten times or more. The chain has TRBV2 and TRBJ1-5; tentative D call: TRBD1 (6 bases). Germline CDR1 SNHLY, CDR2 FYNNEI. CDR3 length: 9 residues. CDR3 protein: CASGEPQHF. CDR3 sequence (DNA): TGTGCATCAGGGGAGCCCCAGCATTTT.

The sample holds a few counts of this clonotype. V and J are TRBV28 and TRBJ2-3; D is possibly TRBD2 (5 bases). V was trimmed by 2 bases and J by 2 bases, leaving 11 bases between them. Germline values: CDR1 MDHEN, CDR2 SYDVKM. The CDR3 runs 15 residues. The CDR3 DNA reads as TGTGCCAGCAGTTTAGGAGAGCGGCTCACAGATACGCAGTATTTT. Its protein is CASSLGERLTDTQYF.

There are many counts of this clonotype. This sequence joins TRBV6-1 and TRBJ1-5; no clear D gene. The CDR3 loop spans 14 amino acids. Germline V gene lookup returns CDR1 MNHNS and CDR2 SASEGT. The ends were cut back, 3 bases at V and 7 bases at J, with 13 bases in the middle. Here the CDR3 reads CASSDAVSGQPQHF. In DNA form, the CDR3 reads TGTGCCAGCAGTGATGCTGTGTCCGGCCAGCCCCAGCATTTT.

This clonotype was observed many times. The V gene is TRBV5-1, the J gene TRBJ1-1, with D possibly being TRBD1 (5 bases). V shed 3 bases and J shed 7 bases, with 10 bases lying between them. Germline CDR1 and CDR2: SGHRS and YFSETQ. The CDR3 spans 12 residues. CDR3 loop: CASSSTGVEAFF. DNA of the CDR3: TGCGCCAGCAGCTCGACGGGGGTTGAAGCTTTCTTT.